The rows below give T cell receptor beta chains drawn from one sample of a study of blood T cell repertoires in COVID-19. Sequencing was performed with immunoSEQ multiplex PCR; in TCRdb, only in-frame clones are kept and a portion is missing. This sample has tens of thousands of clones, with approximately 80% found just once. Sequences were obtained from peripheral blood. The source of these receptors is a man aged 65-85 years with acute or convalescent COVID-19. Each CDR3 is given with its conserved first and last residue. The D gene is left open where the match is weak. Some rows mark clone size as missing; the rest say once, few, many or name a class of expanded clone.

size,D,J,V,CDR3,DNA
NA,NA,TRBJ1-1,TRBV29-1,CSVEGTNTNTEAFF,TGCAGCGTTGAGGGGACAAATACCAACACTGAAGCTTTCTTT
once,NA,TRBJ2-3,TRBV9,CASSPQATSTDTQYF,TGTGCCAGCAGCCCACAGGCCACGAGCACAGATACGCAGTATTTT
NA,TRBD2,TRBJ2-3,TRBV7-9,CASSFAAGGSDTQYF,TGTGCCAGCAGCTTCGCAGCGGGGGGGTCAGATACGCAGTATTTT
few,TRBD1,TRBJ2-1,TRBV18,CASSPVQGASKSSYNEQFF,TGTGCCAGCTCACCAGTCCAGGGGGCTTCGAAGAGCTCCTACAATGAGCAGTTCTTC
NA,NA,TRBJ1-1,TRBV6-5,CASTRGQKAFF,TGTGCCAGCACCCGAGGACAGAAAGCTTTCTTT
once,TRBD1,TRBJ2-1,TRBV5-1,CASTRQGFYNEQFF,TGCGCCAGCACGCGACAGGGGTTCTACAATGAGCAGTTCTTC
once,NA,TRBJ2-7,TRBV2,CASSVGEHRLSYEQYF,TGTGCCAGCAGTGTGGGAGAACATCGACTCTCCTACGAGCAGTACTTC
NA,NA,TRBJ1-1,TRBV9,CASSVEVGGTEAFF,TGTGCCAGCAGCGTAGAGGTGGGGGGTACTGAAGCTTTCTTT
few,NA,TRBJ1-6,TRBV5-1,CASSLGEANSPLHF,TGCGCCAGCAGCTTAGGAGAGGCTAATTCACCCCTCCACTTT
NA,TRBD2,TRBJ2-3,TRBV11-2,CASSLDRGASGTQYF,TGTGCCAGCAGCTTAGATAGAGGGGCTAGCGGGACGCAGTATTTT